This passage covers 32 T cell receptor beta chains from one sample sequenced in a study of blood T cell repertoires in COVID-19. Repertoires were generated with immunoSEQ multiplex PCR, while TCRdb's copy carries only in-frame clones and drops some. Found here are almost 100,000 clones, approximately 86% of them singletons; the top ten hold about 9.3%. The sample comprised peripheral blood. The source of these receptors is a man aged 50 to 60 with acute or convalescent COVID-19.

The CDR3 region is CASSLGLHTSGNTIYF. CDR3 sequence (DNA): TGTGCCAGCAGCTTAGGATTACATACCTCTGGAAACACCATATATTTT. The rearrangement links TRBV7-6 to TRBJ1-3, with D uncertain. Germline CDR1 is SGHVS and CDR2 is FNYEAQ. V was shortened by 1 base and J by 0 bases, with 10 bases between the two germline ends. This CDR3 region has 16 residues.

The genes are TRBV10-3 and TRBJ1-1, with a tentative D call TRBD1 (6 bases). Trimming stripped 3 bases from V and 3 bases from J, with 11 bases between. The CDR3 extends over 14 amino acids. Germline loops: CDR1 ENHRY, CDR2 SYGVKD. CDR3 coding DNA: TGTGCCATCAGTGAAAAGGCAGGGGACACTGAAGCTTTCTTT. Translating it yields CAISEKAGDTEAFF.

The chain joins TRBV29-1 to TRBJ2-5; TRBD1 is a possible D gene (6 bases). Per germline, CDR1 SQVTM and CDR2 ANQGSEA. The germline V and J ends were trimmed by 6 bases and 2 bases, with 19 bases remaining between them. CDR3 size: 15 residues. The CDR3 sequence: CSVTSLGTPQETQYF. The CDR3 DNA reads TGCAGCGTGACCTCCCTCGGGACACCTCAAGAGACCCAGTACTTC.

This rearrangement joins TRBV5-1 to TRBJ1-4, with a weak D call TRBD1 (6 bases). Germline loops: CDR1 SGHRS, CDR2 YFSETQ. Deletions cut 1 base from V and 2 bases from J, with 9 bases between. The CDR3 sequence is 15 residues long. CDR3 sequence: CASSLLGGTNEKLFF. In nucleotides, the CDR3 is TGCGCCAGCAGCTTGTTAGGGGGTACTAATGAAAAACTGTTTTTT.

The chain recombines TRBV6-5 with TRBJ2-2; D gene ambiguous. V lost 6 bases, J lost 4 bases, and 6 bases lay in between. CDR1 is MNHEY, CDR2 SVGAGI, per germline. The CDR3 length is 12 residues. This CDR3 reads CASRLVTGELFF. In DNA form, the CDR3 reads TGTGCCAGCAGGCTAGTCACCGGGGAGCTGTTTTTT.

CDR3 protein: CASSPGAWGGPTGELFF. In DNA, the CDR3 is TGCGCCAGCAGCCCGGGGGCGTGGGGGGGCCCGACCGGGGAGCTGTTTTTT. V and J are TRBV5-1 and TRBJ2-2; D perhaps matches TRBD2 (7 bases). Trimming left V 4 bases short and J 5 bases short, with 21 bases between. Per germline, CDR1 SGHRS and CDR2 YFSETQ. The CDR3 sequence is 17 residues long.

As DNA, the CDR3 is TGTGCCAGCAGCATCGGACAGGGGAATCAGCCCCAGCATTTT. Encoded protein: CASSIGQGNQPQHF. This sequence joins TRBV7-9 and TRBJ1-5; TRBD1 agrees at 9 bases. Germline assignment: CDR1 SEHNR and CDR2 FQNEAQ (reference sequence). The J segment lost 4 bases and the V segment lost 5 bases, leaving 3 bases of the junction unmatched. The CDR3 is 14 amino acids.

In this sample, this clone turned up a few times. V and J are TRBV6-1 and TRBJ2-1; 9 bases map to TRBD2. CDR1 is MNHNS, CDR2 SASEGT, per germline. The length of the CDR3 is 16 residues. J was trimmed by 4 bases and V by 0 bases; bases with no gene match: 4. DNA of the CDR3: TGTGCCAGCAGTGAAGCAAGCGGGGGGAAATACAATGAGCAGTTCTTC. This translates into CASSEASGGKYNEQFF.

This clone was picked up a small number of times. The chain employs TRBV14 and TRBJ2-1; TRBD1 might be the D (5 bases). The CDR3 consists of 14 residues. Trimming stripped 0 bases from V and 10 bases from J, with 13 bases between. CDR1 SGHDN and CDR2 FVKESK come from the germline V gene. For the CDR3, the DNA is TGTGCCAGCAGCCAAGAGGGGCGACCCAGAGAGCAGTTCTTC. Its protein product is CASSQEGRPREQFF.

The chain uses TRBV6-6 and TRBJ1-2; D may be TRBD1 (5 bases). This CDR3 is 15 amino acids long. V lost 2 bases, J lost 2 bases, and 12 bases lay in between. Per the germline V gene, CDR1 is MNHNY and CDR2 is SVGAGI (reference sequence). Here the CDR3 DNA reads TGTGCCAGCAGTTACGGGGCAGCCAAGAACTATGGCTACACCTTC. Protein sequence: CASSYGAAKNYGYTF.

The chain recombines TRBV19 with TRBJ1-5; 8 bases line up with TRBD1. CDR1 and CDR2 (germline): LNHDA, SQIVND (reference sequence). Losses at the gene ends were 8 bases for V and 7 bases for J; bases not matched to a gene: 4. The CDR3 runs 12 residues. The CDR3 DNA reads TGTGCCAGTGGACAGGGCTCCCAGCCCCAGCATTTT. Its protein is CASGQGSQPQHF.

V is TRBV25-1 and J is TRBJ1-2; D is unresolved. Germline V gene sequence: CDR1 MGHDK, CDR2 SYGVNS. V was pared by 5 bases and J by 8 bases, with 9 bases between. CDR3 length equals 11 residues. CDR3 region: CASSPGSGYTF. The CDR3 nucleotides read TGTGCCAGCAGTCCGGGGTCCGGCTACACCTTC.

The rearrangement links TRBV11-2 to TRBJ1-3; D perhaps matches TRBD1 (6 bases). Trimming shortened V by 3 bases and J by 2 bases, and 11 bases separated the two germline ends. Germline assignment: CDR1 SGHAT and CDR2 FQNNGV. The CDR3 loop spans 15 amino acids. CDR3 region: CASSFWAGAGNTIYF. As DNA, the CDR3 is TGTGCCAGCAGCTTCTGGGCAGGGGCTGGAAACACCATATATTTT.

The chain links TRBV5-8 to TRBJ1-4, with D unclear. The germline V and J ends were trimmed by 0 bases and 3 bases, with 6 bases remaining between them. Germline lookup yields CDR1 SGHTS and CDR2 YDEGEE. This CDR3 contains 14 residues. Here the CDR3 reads CASSLVGSNEKLFF. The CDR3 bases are TGTGCCAGCAGCTTGGTTGGCTCTAATGAAAAACTGTTTTTT.

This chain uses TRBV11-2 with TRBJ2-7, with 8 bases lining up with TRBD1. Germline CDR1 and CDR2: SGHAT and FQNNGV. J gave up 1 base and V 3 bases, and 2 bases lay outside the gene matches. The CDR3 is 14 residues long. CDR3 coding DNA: TGTGCCAGCAGCTTGACAGGGGTATCCTACGAGCAGTACTTC. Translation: CASSLTGVSYEQYF.

CDR3 loop: CASRLDRRLRNTEAFF. CDR3 nucleotide sequence: TGTGCCAGCAGATTAGACCGGAGACTAAGGAACACTGAAGCTTTCTTT. The chain couples TRBV5-6 to TRBJ1-1; no reliable D call. Trimming took 5 bases from V and 1 from J, leaving 18 bases between them. Germline values: CDR1 SGHDT, CDR2 YYEEEE. This CDR3 comprises 16 residues.

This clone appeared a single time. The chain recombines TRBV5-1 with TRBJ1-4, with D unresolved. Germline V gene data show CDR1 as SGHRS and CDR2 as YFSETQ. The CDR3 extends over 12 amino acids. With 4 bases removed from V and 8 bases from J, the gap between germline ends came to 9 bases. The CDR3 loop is CASSQVGEKLFF. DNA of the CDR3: TGCGCCAGCAGCCAAGTCGGGGAAAAACTGTTTTTT.

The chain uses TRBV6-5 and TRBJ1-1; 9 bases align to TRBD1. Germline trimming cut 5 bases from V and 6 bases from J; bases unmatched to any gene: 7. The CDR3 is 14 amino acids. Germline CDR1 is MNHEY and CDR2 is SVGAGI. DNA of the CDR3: TGTGCCAGCAGTCCCGGGACAGGGTCATCTGAAGCTTTCTTT. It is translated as CASSPGTGSSEAFF.

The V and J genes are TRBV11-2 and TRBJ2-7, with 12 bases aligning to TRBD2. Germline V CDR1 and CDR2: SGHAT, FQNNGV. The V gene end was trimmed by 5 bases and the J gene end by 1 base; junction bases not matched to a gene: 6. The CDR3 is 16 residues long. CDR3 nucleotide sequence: TGTGCCAGCAGCATCAGGACTAGCGGGGCTTCCTACGAGCAGTACTTC. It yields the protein CASSIRTSGASYEQYF.

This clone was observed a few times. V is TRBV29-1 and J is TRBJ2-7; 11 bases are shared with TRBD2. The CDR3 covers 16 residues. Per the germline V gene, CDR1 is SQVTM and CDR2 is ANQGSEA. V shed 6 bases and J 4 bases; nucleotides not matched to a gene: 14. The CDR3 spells CSVSCSLAGVPYEQYF. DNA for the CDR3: TGCAGCGTGTCGTGCTCACTAGCGGGAGTACCGTACGAGCAGTACTTC.

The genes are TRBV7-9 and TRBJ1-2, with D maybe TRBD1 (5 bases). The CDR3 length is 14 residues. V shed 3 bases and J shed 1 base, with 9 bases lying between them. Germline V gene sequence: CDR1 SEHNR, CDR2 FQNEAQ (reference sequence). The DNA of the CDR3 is TGTGCCAGCAGCTTGGGGGGTGGTAACTATGGCTACACCTTC. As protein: CASSLGGGNYGYTF. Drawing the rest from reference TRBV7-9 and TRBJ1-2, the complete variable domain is DTGVSQNPRHKITKRGQNVTFRCDPISEHNRLYWYRQTLGQGPEFLTYFQNEAQLEKSRLLSDRFSAERPKGSFSTLEIQRTEQGDSAMYLCASSLGGGNYGYTFGSGTRLTVV.

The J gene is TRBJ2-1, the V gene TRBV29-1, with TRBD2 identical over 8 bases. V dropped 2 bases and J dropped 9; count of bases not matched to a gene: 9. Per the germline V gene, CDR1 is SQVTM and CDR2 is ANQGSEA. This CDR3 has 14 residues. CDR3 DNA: TGCAGCGTTGAACTGGCGGGAGGCGGACCTGAGCAGTTCTTC. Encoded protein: CSVELAGGGPEQFF.

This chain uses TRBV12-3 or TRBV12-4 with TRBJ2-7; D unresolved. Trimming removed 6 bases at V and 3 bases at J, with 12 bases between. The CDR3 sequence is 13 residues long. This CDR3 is CASRNTENYEQYF. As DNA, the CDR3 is TGTGCCAGCAGAAACACAGAGAACTACGAGCAGTACTTC.

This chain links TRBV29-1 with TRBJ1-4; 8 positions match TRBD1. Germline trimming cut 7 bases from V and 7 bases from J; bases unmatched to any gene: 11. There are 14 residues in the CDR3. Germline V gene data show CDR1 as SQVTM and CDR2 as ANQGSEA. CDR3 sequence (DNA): TGCAGCGGTATTACCCAGGGGGCGGTTGAAAAACTGTTTTTT. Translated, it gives CSGITQGAVEKLFF.

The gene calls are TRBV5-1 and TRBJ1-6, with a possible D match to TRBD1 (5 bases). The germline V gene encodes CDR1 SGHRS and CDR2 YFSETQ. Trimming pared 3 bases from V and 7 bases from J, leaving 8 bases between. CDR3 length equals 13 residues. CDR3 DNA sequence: TGCGCCAGCAGCTCGGAGGGGAATTCACCCCTCCACTTT. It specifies CASSSEGNSPLHF.

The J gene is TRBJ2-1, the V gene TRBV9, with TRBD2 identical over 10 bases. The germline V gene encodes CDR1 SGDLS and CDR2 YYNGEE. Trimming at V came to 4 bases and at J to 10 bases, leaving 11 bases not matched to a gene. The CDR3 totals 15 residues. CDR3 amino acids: CASSSRAGGPGEQFF. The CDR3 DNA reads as TGTGCCAGCAGCTCTCGAGCGGGAGGGCCGGGGGAGCAGTTCTTC.

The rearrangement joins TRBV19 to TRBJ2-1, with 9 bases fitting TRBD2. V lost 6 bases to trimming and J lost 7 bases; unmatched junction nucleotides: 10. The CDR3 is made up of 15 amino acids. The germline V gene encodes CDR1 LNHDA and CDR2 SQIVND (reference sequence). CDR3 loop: CASSTSGTSWNEQFF. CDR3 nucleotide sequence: TGTGCCAGTAGCACCTCCGGGACTAGCTGGAATGAGCAGTTCTTC.

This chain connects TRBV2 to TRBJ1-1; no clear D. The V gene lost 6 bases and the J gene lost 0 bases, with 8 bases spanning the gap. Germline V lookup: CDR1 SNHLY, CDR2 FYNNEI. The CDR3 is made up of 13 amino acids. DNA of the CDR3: TGTGCCAGCAGACGACACCTGAACACTGAAGCTTTCTTT. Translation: CASRRHLNTEAFF.

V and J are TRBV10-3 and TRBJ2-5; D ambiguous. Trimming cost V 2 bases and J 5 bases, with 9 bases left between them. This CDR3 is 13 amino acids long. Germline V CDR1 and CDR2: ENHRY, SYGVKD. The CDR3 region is CAISEPNSETQYF. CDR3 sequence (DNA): TGTGCCATCAGTGAGCCAAACTCGGAGACCCAGTACTTC.

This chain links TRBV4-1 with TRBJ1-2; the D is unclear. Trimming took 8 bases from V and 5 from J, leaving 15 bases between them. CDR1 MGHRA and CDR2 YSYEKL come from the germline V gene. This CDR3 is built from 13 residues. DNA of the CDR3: TGCGCCAGCCGAGGGCCATCAGGATATGGCTACACCTTC. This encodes CASRGPSGYGYTF.

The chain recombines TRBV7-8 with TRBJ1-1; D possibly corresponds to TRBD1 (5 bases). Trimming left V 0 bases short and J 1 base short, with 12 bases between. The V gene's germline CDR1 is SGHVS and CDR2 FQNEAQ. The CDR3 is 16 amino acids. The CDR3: CASSLAGFGANTEAFF. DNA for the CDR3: TGTGCCAGCAGCTTAGCAGGATTTGGGGCGAACACTGAAGCTTTCTTT. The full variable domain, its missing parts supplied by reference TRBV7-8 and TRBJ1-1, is GAGVSQSPRYKVAKRGQDVALRCDPISGHVSLFWYQQALGQGPEFLTYFQNEAQLDKSGLPSDRFFAERPEGSVSTLKIQRTQQEDSAVYLCASSLAGFGANTEAFFGQGTRLTVV.

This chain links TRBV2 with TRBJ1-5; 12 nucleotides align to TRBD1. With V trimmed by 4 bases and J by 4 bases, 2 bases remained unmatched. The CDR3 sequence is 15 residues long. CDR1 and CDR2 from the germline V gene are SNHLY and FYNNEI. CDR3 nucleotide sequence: TGTGCCAGCAGTGCGGGACAGGGGGCTAATCAGCCCCAGCATTTT. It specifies CASSAGQGANQPQHF.